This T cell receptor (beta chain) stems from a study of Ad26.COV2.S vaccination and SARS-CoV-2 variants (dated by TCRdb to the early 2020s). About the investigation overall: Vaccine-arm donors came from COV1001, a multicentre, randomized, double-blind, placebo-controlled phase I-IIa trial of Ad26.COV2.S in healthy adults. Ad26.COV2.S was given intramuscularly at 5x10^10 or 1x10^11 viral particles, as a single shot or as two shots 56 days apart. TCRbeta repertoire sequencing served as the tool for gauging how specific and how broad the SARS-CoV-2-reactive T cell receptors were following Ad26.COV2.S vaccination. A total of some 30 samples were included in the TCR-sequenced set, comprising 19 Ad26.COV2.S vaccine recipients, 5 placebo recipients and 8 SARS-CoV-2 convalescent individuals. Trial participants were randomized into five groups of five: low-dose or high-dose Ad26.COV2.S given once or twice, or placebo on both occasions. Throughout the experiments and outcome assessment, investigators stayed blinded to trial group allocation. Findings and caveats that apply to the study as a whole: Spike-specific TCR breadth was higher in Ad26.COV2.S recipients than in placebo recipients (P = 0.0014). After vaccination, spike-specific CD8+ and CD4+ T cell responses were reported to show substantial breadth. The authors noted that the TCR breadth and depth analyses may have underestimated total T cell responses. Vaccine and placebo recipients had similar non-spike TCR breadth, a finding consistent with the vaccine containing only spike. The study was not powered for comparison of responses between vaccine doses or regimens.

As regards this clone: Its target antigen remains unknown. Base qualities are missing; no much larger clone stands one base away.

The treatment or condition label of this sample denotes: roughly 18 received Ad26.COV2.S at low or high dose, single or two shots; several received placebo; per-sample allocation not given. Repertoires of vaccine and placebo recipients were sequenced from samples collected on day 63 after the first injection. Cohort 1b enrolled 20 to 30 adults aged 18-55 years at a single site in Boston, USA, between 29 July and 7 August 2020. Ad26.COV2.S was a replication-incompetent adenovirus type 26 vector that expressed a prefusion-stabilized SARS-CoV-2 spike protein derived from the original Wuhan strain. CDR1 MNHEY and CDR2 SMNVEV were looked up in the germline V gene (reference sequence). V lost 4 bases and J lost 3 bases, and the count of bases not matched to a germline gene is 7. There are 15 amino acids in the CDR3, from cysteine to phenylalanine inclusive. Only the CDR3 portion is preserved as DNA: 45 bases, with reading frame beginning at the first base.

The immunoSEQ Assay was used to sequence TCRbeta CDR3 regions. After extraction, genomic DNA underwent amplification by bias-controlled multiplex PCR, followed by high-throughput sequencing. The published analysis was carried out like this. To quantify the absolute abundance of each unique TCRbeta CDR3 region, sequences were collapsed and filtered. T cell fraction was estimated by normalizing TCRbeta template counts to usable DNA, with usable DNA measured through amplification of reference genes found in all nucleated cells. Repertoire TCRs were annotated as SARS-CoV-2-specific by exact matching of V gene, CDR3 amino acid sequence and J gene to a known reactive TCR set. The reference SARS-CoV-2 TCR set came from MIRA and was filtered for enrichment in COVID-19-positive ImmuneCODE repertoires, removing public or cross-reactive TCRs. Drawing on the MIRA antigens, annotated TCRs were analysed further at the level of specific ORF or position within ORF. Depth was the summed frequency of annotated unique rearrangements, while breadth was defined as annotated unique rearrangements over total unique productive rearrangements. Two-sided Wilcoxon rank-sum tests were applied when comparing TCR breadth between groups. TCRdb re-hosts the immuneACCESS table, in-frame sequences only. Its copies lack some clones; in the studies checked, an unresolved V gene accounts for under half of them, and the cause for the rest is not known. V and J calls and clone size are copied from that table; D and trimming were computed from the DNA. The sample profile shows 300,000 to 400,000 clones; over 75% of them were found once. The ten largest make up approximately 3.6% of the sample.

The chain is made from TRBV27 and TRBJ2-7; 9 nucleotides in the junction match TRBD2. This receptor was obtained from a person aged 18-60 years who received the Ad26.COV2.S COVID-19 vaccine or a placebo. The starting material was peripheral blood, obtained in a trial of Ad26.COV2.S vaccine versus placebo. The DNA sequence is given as TGTGCCAGCAGTTATACTAGCGGGCCAGACTACGAGCAGTACTTC. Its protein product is CASSYTSGPDYEQYF.